One and the same sample provided the 9 T cell receptor beta chains below, sequenced in a study of shared clonotypes between healthy human individuals. Here immunoSEQ multiplex PCR was the method, and the copy in TCRdb shows in-frame clones only, minus some. The table shows 850,000 to 1,100,000 clones, with 70% to 85% occurring only once. Material for sequencing was memory CD4+ T cells from PBMCs. The sample's subset: CD45RA-negative fraction. The receptors shown here come from a man aged 18 to 30 in good health. Some clones in this sample may be carry-over from other donors' samples.

This clone was picked up many times. This chain connects TRBV2 to TRBJ2-4; perhaps D is TRBD1 or TRBD2 (6 bases each). The CDR3 loop spans 15 amino acids. V lost 6 bases and J lost 7, with 19 bases in between. Germline V gene data show CDR1 as SNHLY and CDR2 as FYNNEI. This CDR3 is CASSPLRGEGNIQYF. In DNA, the CDR3 is TGTGCCAGCAGCCCCCTTAGGGGGGAAGGGAACATTCAGTACTTC.

This clone has more than one count but fewer than ten. Different DNA sequences within this sample yield the same CDR3. The chain combines TRBV20-1 with TRBJ2-2; tentative D call: TRBD2 (5 bases). This CDR3 spans 11 amino acids. Looked up from germline, CDR1 is DFQATT and CDR2 is SNEGSKA (reference sequence). V shed 5 bases and J shed 7 bases, with 8 bases lying between them. The chain's CDR3 is CSARGGGELFF. The CDR3 bases are TGCAGTGCTCGGGGTGGCGGGGAGCTGTTTTTT.

This chain connects TRBV6-5 to TRBJ1-5; D may be TRBD1 (5 bases). Between the trimmed V and J ends, which lost 0 bases and 4 bases, there was a span of 7 bases. The germline gives CDR1 MNHEY, CDR2 SVGAGI. There are 14 residues in the CDR3. The CDR3 nucleotides read TGTGCCAGCAGTTACTCCGGGGGAAATCAGCCCCAGCATTTT. It encodes CASSYSGGNQPQHF.

This clone was detected a few times. The sample has other DNA sequences that encode this CDR3 too. The V gene is TRBV19, the J gene TRBJ2-7; 7 bases align to TRBD1. V lost 5 bases and J lost 3; bases outside the gene matches: 4. Germline-derived CDR1 and CDR2 are LNHDA and SQIVND (reference sequence). This CDR3 is built from 13 residues. CDR3 sequence reads: CASSEQGNYEQYF. The CDR3 DNA reads as TGTGCCAGTAGTGAACAGGGGAACTACGAGCAGTACTTC. Full variable domain (rest looked up from reference TRBV19 and TRBJ2-7): DGGITQSPKYLFRKEGQNVTLSCEQNLNHDAMYWYRQDPGQGLRLIYYSQIVNDFQKGDIAEGYSVSREKKESFPLTVTSAQKNPTAFYLCASSEQGNYEQYFGPGTRLTVT.

The rearrangement uses TRBV27 and TRBJ2-1, with 12 bases lining up with TRBD2. The CDR3 totals 16 residues. Germline V CDR1 and CDR2: MNHEY, SMNVEV (reference sequence). The V and J ends lost 5 bases and 4 bases, in that order; junction bases with no gene match: 6. CDR3 nucleotide sequence: TGTGCCAGCAGTGCGCTAGCGGGAGGGCTGTACAATGAGCAGTTCTTC. Amino acids: CASSALAGGLYNEQFF.

This clone has more than one count but fewer than ten. The chain carries TRBV4-1 and TRBJ1-5; no firm D call. The CDR3 spans 18 residues. V was shortened by 0 bases and J by 0 bases, with 15 bases between the two germline ends. CDR1 and CDR2 (germline): MGHRA, YSYEKL. CDR3: CASSQDPSGSYSNQPQHF. The CDR3 DNA sequence: TGCGCCAGCAGCCAAGATCCCTCGGGGAGCTATAGCAATCAGCCCCAGCATTTT.

The sample holds a few counts of this clone. The chain joins TRBV7-3 to TRBJ2-1, with D possibly called TRBD1 or TRBD2 (8 bases each). Trimming stripped 5 bases from V and 9 bases from J, with 20 bases between. Germline V lookup: CDR1 SGHTA, CDR2 FQGTGA. The CDR3 spans 15 residues. CDR3 region: CASSTGTSGQGEQFF. DNA of the CDR3: TGTGCCAGCAGCACGGGAACTAGCGGACAGGGTGAGCAGTTCTTC.

The V and J genes are TRBV6-5 and TRBJ2-7; tentatively, D is TRBD1 (6 bases). Trimming pared 6 bases from V and 2 bases from J, leaving 17 bases between. Germline lookup yields CDR1 MNHEY and CDR2 SVGAGI. The CDR3 length is 15 residues. CDR3 in DNA: TGTGCCAGCAGCGCCGAGGGGACATCCACCTACGAGCAGTACTTC. Its protein is CASSAEGTSTYEQYF.

The chain carries TRBV11-2 and TRBJ2-6; D unresolved. Germline V lookup: CDR1 SGHAT, CDR2 FQNNGV. The V end lost 2 bases, the J end lost 8 bases, and 1 base lay between the germline ends. CDR3 size: 11 residues. The CDR3, as DNA: TGTGCCAGCAGCTTAACCAACGTCCTGACTTTC. Its protein product is CASSLTNVLTF.